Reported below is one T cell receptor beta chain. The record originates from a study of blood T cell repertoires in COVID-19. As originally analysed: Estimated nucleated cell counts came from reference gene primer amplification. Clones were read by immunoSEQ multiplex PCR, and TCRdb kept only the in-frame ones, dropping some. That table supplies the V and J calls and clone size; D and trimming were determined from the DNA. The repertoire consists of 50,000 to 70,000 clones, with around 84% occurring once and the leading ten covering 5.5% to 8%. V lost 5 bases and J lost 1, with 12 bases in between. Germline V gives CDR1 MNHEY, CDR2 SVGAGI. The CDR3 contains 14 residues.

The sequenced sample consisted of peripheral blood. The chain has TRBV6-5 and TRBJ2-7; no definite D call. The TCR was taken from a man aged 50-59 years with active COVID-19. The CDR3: CASSPEEWSYEQYF. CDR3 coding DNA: TGTGCCAGCAGTCCCGAAGAGTGGTCCTACGAGCAGTACTTC.